The table lists the clone carrying this TCR beta chain with a few counts. Its antigen is unidentified. V was pared by 0 bases and J by 9 bases, with 7 bases of the junction left unmatched. The CDR3 loop spans 15 amino acids. The germline V gene encodes CDR1 SGHDN and CDR2 FVKESK. The data were taken from a study of identical twins. Points from the study as a whole: Out-of-frame sharing of TCR alpha in monozygotic twins was underestimated by models. The study found excess low generation probability among twin-shared out-of-frame alpha sequences. A lower insertion count was a feature of abundant cord blood beta clonotypes, with no such feature in memory repertoires.

TCRdb reanalysed the 5' RACE reads using MiXCR and keeps one entry per CDR3 protein. The sample yields roughly 1.6 million distinct CDR3 sequences, less than 35% seen once. Donors uniformly comprised healthy Caucasians. This rearrangement joins TRBV14 to TRBJ2-1; 8 bases agree with TRBD1. Sequencing used cord blood. The TCR was taken from a newborn girl in good health. CDR3 nucleotide sequence: TGTGCCAGCAGCCAAGACCTTGGACAGGGCGGTGAGCAGTTCTTC. The encoded protein is CASSQDLGQGGEQFF.